This T cell receptor (delta chain) comes out of a study of γδ T cells in repeated Plasmodium falciparum infection. Study-level background: Donors had four controlled P. falciparum NF54 infections over roughly 610 days.

TCRdb ran CATT on the multiplex PCR reads. The sample lists 75,000 to 95,000 delta-chain clones, more than 0.85% occurring once. Vgamma9/Vdelta2+ and Vdelta2-negative gammadelta T cells were flow-sorted from PBMC for bulk sequencing. The CDR3 is made up of 22 amino acids. V gave up 5 bases and J gave up 7 bases; unmatched junction bases: 30. CDR1 TSWWSYY and CDR2 QGS come from the germline V gene. Findings and limits, study-wide: In Vdelta2-negative, largely Vdelta1+, gammadelta repertoires, repeated controlled infections appeared to drive clonal selection waves.

As regards this clone: Its target is unknown. TCRdb's entry gives the protein of a much larger clone, which mismatches this DNA's translation at residue 18, likely from a read error; the protein reported here is translated from the DNA.

The TCR originated in a pool of human donors (malaria-infected and uninfected, not separated). The chain joins TRDV1 to TRDJ1; 11 bases are a match to TRDD3. No J gene was available from TCRdb, and it was assigned here by a germline match of the DNA. Sample: gamma-delta T cells from blood. CDR3 DNA: TGTGCTCTTGGGAAAAGGTCCAACGGGGTCCCTACTGGGGGATATCGAGACGGTAAACTCATCTTT. This codes for CALGKRSNGVPTGGYRDGKLIF.